The T cell receptor beta chain under discussion was sequenced for a study of PD-1 blockade in classical Hodgkin lymphoma. Findings and limits, study-wide: The authors excluded patients who started nivolumab under 1 year after ASCT.

This CDR3 has 13 residues. CDR1 and CDR2 from the germline V gene are MNHEY and SMNVEV (reference sequence). Only in-frame clones appear in the TCRdb table, and some are missing; sequencing was by immunoSEQ multiplex PCR. The table lists around 36,000 clones, about 89% of them singletons. In the case of this clone: What it recognizes is unknown. One junction end disagrees with the germline gene, perhaps due to a read error.

Exposure to brentuximab vedotin varied, and each patient had relapsed following autologous stem cell transplantation. The chain recombines TRBV27 with TRBJ1-1; the match to TRBD1 covers 8 bases. The sample here was peripheral blood mononuclear cells (PBMCs), taken at baseline. This clonotype originated in a human donor with classical Hodgkin lymphoma. CDR3 region: CASSRQGNAEAFF. For the CDR3, the DNA is TGTGCCAGCAGTAGACAGGGGAACGCTGAAGCTTTCTTT.